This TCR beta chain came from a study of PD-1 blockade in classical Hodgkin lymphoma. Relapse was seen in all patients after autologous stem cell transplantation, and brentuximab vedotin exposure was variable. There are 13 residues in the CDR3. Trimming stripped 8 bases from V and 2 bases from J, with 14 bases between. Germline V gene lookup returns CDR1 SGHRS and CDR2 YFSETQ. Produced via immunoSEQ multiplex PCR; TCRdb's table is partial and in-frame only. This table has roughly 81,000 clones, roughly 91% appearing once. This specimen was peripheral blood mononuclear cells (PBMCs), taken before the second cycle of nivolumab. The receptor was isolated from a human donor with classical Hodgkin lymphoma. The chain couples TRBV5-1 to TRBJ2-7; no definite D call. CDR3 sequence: CARDTGPTYEQYF. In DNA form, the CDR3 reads TGCGCCAGGGATACCGGGCCGACCTACGAGCAGTACTTC.